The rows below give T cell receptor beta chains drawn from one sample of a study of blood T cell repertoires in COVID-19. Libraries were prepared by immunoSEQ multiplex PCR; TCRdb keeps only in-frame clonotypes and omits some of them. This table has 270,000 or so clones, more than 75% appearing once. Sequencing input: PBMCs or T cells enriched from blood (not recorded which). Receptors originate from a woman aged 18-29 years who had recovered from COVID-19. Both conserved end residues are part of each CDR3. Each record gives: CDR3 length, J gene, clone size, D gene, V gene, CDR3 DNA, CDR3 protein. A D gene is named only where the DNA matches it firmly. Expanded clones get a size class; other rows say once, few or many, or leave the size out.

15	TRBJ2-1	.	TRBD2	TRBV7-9	TGTGCCAGCAGCTTTGGGACTAGCGTTTTCGATGAGCAGTTCTTC	CASSFGTSVFDEQFF
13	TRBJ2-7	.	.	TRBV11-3	TGTGCCAGCAGCTTAGGAGGGTCCTACGAGCAGTACTTC	CASSLGGSYEQYF
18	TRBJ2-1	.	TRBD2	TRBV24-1	TGTGCCACCAGTGATACCGGGACTAGCGGGGCAAAGTACAATGAGCAGTTCTTC	CATSDTGTSGAKYNEQFF
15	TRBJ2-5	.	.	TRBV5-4	TGTGCCAGCAGCTTGCGAACGACTAGTTCGGAGACCCAGTACTTC	CASSLRTTSSETQYF
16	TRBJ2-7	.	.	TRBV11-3	TGTGCCAGCAGCTTAGTGGTAGGGCAGGGAGGACACGAGCAGTACTTC	CASSLVVGQGGHEQYF
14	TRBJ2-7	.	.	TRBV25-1	TGTGCCAGCAGTGAATATGACACCTCCTACGAGCAGTACTTC	CASSEYDTSYEQYF
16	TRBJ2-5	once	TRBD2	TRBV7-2	TGTGCCAGCAGATTATTGTCGGCGGGAGCAGGAGAGACCCAGTACTTC	CASRLLSAGAGETQYF
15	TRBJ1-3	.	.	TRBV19	TGTGCCAGTAGTATAGTCCCGAGCTCTGGAAACACCATATATTTT	CASSIVPSSGNTIYF
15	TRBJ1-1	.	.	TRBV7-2	TGTGCCAGCAGCTTAGACAGGGCCGGGAACACTGAAGCTTTCTTT	CASSLDRAGNTEAFF
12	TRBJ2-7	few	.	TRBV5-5	TGTGCCAGCAGTTTACAGGGTTACGAGCAGTACTTC	CASSLQGYEQYF